This TCR beta chain was recovered during a study of T cell changes during pregnancy in multiple sclerosis. Repertoires were generated with immunoSEQ multiplex PCR, while TCRdb's copy carries only in-frame clones and drops some. The sample has some 100,000 clones, approximately 92% seen once. V was trimmed by 4 bases and J by 8 bases, leaving 11 bases between them. In germline, CDR1 is KGHSH, CDR2 LQKENI. The CDR3 loop spans 12 amino acids. This TCR derives from a female donor with multiple sclerosis, enrolled in a pregnancy study. Sequencing used peripheral blood, obtained in the second trimester of pregnancy. The chain combines TRBV18 with TRBJ1-2; tentative D call: TRBD1 (5 bases). CDR3 DNA sequence: TGTGCCAGCTCACTACAGGAGGGCGGCTACACCTTC. Translating it yields CASSLQEGGYTF.